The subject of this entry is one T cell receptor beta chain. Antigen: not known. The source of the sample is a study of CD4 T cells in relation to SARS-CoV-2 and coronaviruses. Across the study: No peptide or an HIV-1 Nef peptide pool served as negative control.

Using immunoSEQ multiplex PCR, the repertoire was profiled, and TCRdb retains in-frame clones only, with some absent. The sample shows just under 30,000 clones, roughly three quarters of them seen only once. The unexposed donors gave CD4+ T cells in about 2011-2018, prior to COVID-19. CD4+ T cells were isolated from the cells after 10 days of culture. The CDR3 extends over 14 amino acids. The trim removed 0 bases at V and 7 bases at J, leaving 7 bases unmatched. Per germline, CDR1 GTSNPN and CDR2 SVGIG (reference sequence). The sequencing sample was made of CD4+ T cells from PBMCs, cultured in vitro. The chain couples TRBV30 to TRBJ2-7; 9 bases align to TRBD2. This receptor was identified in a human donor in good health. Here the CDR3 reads CAWSVLAGAEEQYF. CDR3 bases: TGTGCCTGGAGTGTTTTAGCGGGAGCAGAAGAGCAGTACTTC.